Each of the 15 T cell receptor beta chains below was sequenced from the same sample in a study of blood T cell repertoires in COVID-19. Clones were sequenced by immunoSEQ multiplex PCR, and TCRdb holds only the in-frame ones, with some missing. Of 240,000 or so clones in the sample, 85% to 90% were seen once. Material for sequencing was peripheral blood. The source is a man in his sixties with acute or convalescent COVID-19.

The chain combines TRBV5-1 with TRBJ2-1; perhaps TRBD1 as D (5 bases). Trimming pared 3 bases from V and 6 bases from J, leaving 7 bases between. CDR1 and CDR2 (germline): SGHRS, YFSETQ. The CDR3 contains 12 residues. CDR3 residues: CASSSTGNEQFF. The DNA of the CDR3 is TGCGCCAGCAGCTCCACAGGCAATGAGCAGTTCTTC.

CDR3 nucleotide sequence: TGCGCCAGCAGCCACCCGGTCAGGGGGCGTACAGATACGCAGTATTTT. Translating gives CASSHPVRGRTDTQYF. The V gene is TRBV4-1, the J gene TRBJ2-3; 8 bases are shared with TRBD1. The V segment lost 3 bases and the J segment 3 bases; nucleotides outside the gene matches: 8. CDR1 MGHRA and CDR2 YSYEKL come from the germline V gene. The CDR3 extends over 16 amino acids.

The rearrangement uses TRBV6-5 and TRBJ1-2, with 7 bases fitting TRBD1. Unmatched junction bases numbered 9, after V lost 6 bases and J lost 8 bases. Per the germline V gene, CDR1 is MNHEY and CDR2 is SVGAGI. This CDR3 has 13 residues. CDR3 protein: CASSRGRGRGYTF. The CDR3 DNA reads TGTGCCAGCAGCCGCGGGAGGGGGCGAGGCTACACCTTC.

The chain links TRBV27 to TRBJ1-5, with a weak D call TRBD1 (6 bases). Trimming removed 5 bases from V and 1 base from J, with 9 bases in between. Germline loops: CDR1 MNHEY, CDR2 SMNVEV (reference sequence). The CDR3 spans 14 residues. The DNA for the CDR3 is TGTGCCAGCAGTGTAACAGGGAGCAATCAGCCCCAGCATTTT. Amino acid sequence: CASSVTGSNQPQHF.

CDR3 sequence: CAISPEGGAQYF. The CDR3 nucleotides are TGTGCCATCAGTCCTGAGGGGGGGGCCCAGTACTTC. The rearrangement links TRBV10-3 to TRBJ2-5; a possible D gene is TRBD2 (7 bases). The germline gives CDR1 ENHRY, CDR2 SYGVKD. The CDR3 spans 12 residues. V was trimmed by 5 bases and J by 9 bases, leaving 13 bases between them.

The chain uses TRBV4-1 and TRBJ1-4; a weak D match, TRBD1 (5 bases). V was shortened by 3 bases and J by 8 bases, with 19 bases between the two germline ends. The CDR3 is 16 amino acids. The germline gives CDR1 MGHRA, CDR2 YSYEKL. In DNA, the CDR3 is TGCGCCAGCAGCCAGACCCAAGGGGTCGTTAGGGAAAAACTGTTTTTT. It specifies CASSQTQGVVREKLFF.

The rearrangement joins TRBV7-2 to TRBJ1-6; D is possibly TRBD1 (6 bases). CDR1 and CDR2 from the germline V gene are SGHTA and FQGNSA. This CDR3 is built from 16 residues. V lost 1 base, J lost 10 bases, and 17 bases lay in between. The DNA of the CDR3 is TGTGCCAGCAGCTTAGAGGGCAGGGGTTTAAGGTCACCCCTCCACTTT. This translates into CASSLEGRGLRSPLHF.

The genes are TRBV5-1 and TRBJ2-2; TRBD2 matches 8 bases. V dropped 0 bases and J dropped 8; count of bases not matched to a gene: 9. Germline V gene lookup returns CDR1 SGHRS and CDR2 YFSETQ. This CDR3 is built from 16 residues. CDR3 sequence: CASSLVLAGTSGELFF. CDR3 bases: TGCGCCAGCAGCTTGGTTCTAGCGGGTACTTCGGGGGAGCTGTTTTTT.

The chain is built from TRBV5-1 and TRBJ2-1; 9 bases fit TRBD2. The CDR3 consists of 16 residues. The junction had 9 bases not matched to a gene; V was cut back by 1 base and J by 7 bases. From germline, CDR1 is SGHRS and CDR2 YFSETQ. CDR3 in DNA: TGCGCCAGCAGCTTGTTTTATAGCGGGAGTCTGAATGAGCAGTTCTTC. Protein product: CASSLFYSGSLNEQFF.

The chain recombines TRBV21-1 with TRBJ2-1; the table's D call of TRBD2 was not tested on the DNA. TRBV21-1 is labeled a pseudogene. The CDR3 sequence is 15 residues long. The CDR3 loop reads CASRASGTPTGEQFF. CDR3 nucleotides: TGTGCCAGCAGGGCTAGCGGGACCCCTACAGGAGAGCAGTTCTTC.

The chain couples TRBV6-2 or TRBV6-3 to TRBJ1-2; TRBD1 aligns across 7 bases. CDR1 and CDR2 (germline): MNHEY, SVGEGT. Trimming removed 3 bases from V and 2 bases from J; junction bases left unmatched: 6. The CDR3 runs to 15 residues. CDR3 nucleotide sequence: TGTGCCAGCAGTTATCAAAAGGGACAGAACTATGGCTACACCTTC. Translation gives CASSYQKGQNYGYTF.

This clone was recorded a few times. The V and J genes are TRBV6-1 and TRBJ1-1; no clear D. Trimming removed 0 bases at V and 0 bases at J, with 11 bases between. Germline V gene sequence: CDR1 MNHNS, CDR2 SASEGT. This CDR3 spans 16 amino acids. CDR3 protein: CASSEAGVFLNTEAFF. The CDR3 DNA reads as TGTGCCAGCAGTGAAGCCGGAGTTTTTCTGAACACTGAAGCTTTCTTT.

This chain uses TRBV19 with TRBJ1-1, with 7 bases identical to TRBD1. This CDR3 is built from 14 residues. Trimming cost V 5 bases and J 1 base; bases outside gene matches: 4. Germline V lookup: CDR1 LNHDA, CDR2 SQIVND (reference sequence). CDR3 sequence: CASSVGTANTEAFF. Written as DNA, the CDR3 is TGTGCCAGTAGTGTCGGGACAGCGAACACTGAAGCTTTCTTT.

V and J are TRBV30 and TRBJ2-7; 7 bases map to TRBD2. From germline, CDR1 is GTSNPN and CDR2 SVGIG (reference sequence). CDR3 length: 14 residues. V was pared by 2 bases and J by 2 bases, with 6 bases of the junction left unmatched. CDR3 sequence: CAWSPGLPPYEQYF. The CDR3 nucleotides are TGTGCCTGGAGTCCGGGACTACCTCCCTACGAGCAGTACTTC. Supplemented by reference TRBV30 and TRBJ2-7, the full variable domain reads SQTIHQWPATLVQPVGSPLSLECTVEGTSNPNLYWYRQAAGRGLQLLFYSVGIGQISSEVPQNLSASRPQDRQFILSSKKLLLSDSGFYLCAWSPGLPPYEQYFGPGTRLTVT.

This chain connects TRBV2 to TRBJ2-7; 8 nucleotides agree with TRBD2. Per germline, CDR1 SNHLY and CDR2 FYNNEI. V dropped 3 bases and J dropped 3; count of bases not matched to a gene: 13. There are 17 residues in the CDR3. The DNA of the CDR3 is TGTGCCAGCAGTGAGCCCGGACTAGCAGACTCGGGCTACGAGCAGTACTTC. Encoded protein: CASSEPGLADSGYEQYF.